This TCR beta chain was sequenced during a study of T cell changes during pregnancy in multiple sclerosis (dated 2019 in TCRdb). Background on the whole study: The study examined how the T cell repertoire changed over the course of pregnancy in women with multiple sclerosis.

CDR1 and CDR2 were assigned from the germline V gene as ENHRY and SYGVKD. From V the trimming removes 6 bases and from J it removes 0 bases, while the gene matches leave 1 base of the junction unaccounted for. Including the terminal cysteine and phenylalanine, the CDR3 comprises 15 residues. Left in the record is the CDR3 DNA by itself, 45 bases read in frame from the first base. About this clone itself: What antigen it recognizes has not been identified. No base qualities exist here, and no much larger clone lies one base off it.

Library construction relied on the immunoSEQ multiplex PCR assay. TCRdb re-hosts the immuneACCESS table, in-frame sequences only. Its copies lack some clones; in the studies checked, an unresolved V gene accounts for under half of them, and the cause for the rest is not known. In all, the sample holds 70,000 to 85,000 clones, and about 90% of those were seen once. In total, the top ten clones hold around 2.6% of the sample. This sequence uses TRBV10-3 and TRBJ2-7; TRBD2 lines up with 14 middle nucleotides. The receptor's source is a female donor with multiple sclerosis, enrolled in a pregnancy study. The sample in question was peripheral blood, obtained before pregnancy. In nucleotide form, the sequence is TGTGCCATCAGGGGGACTAGCGGGAGCTCCTACGAGCAGTACTTC. This is translated as CAIRGTSGSSYEQYF.